Listed below are T cell receptor beta chains from one sample, sequenced in a study of T cells after posttransplantation cyclophosphamide. The method was immunoSEQ multiplex PCR; TCRdb's version includes in-frame clones alone and lacks a portion of them. Captured here are 14,000 or so clones, none seen once; the top ten comprise approximately 22%. Sequenced material: PBMCs, taken around 1,200 days after allogeneic stem cell transplant with posttransplant cyclophosphamide. These receptor sequences come from a female patient aged 40 to 55 who received an allogeneic stem cell transplant from a related donor, was CMV-positive, and had no GVHD. The graft donor may account for some of the T cells. Each CDR3 is given with its conserved first and last residue. A D gene is named only where the DNA matches it firmly.

D gene: TRBD1; CDR3 length: 15; V gene: TRBV4-1; J gene: TRBJ2-7; CDR3 protein: CASSRDPGQTYEQYF
D gene: -; CDR3 length: 14; V gene: TRBV7-9; J gene: TRBJ2-7; CDR3 protein: CASSLTVSSYEQYF
D gene: TRBD1; CDR3 length: 16; V gene: TRBV6-6; J gene: TRBJ1-2; CDR3 protein: CASSYTMGQGDNGYTF
D gene: -; CDR3 length: 13; V gene: TRBV6-5; J gene: TRBJ2-1; CDR3 protein: CASSYPSGNEQFF
D gene: -; CDR3 length: 12; V gene: TRBV7-2; J gene: TRBJ1-1; CDR3 protein: CASSLVGAEAFF
D gene: -; CDR3 length: 14; V gene: TRBV14; J gene: TRBJ2-5; CDR3 protein: CATAPTGGGETQYF
D gene: -; CDR3 length: 15; V gene: TRBV5-5; J gene: TRBJ2-5; CDR3 protein: CASSLLGAFQETQYF
D gene: -; CDR3 length: 13; V gene: TRBV19; J gene: TRBJ1-2; CDR3 protein: CASSIPGHYGYTF
D gene: -; CDR3 length: 15; V gene: TRBV9; J gene: TRBJ2-7; CDR3 protein: CASSFKQETAYEQYF
D gene: -; CDR3 length: 13; V gene: TRBV29-1; J gene: TRBJ1-2; CDR3 protein: CSVEETRVDGYTF